A selection of T cell receptor beta chains follows, all from one sample in a study of blood T cell repertoires in COVID-19. Produced via immunoSEQ multiplex PCR; TCRdb's table is partial and in-frame only. Of 260,000 or so clones in the sample, 85% are singletons; the top ten hold under 3%. Source material: PBMCs or T cells enriched from blood (not recorded which). Receptor source: a woman in her forties or fifties who had recovered from COVID-19. Both conserved end residues are part of each CDR3. A D gene is named only where the DNA matches it firmly. Expanded clones are given a class, and other clones once, few, many or no size at all.

-	-	TRBJ1-5	TRBV18	CASSPNVGDQPQHF	TGTGCCAGCTCACCAAACGTTGGAGATCAGCCCCAGCATTTT
TRBD1	-	TRBJ1-2	TRBV5-4	CASSPGTAVNYGYTF	TGTGCCAGCAGCCCGGGGACAGCCGTTAACTATGGCTACACCTTC
TRBD1	-	TRBJ2-5	TRBV5-1	CASSPQTGGGETQYF	TGCGCCAGCAGCCCGCAGACAGGGGGAGGCGAGACCCAGTACTTC
-	-	TRBJ1-2	TRBV24-1	CATSDFGYGYTF	TGTGCCACCAGTGATTTCGGCTATGGCTACACCTTC
TRBD1	-	TRBJ2-7	TRBV2	CASRNRGIHEQYF	TGTGCCAGCAGGAACAGGGGCATCCACGAGCAGTACTTC
-	few	TRBJ2-3	TRBV7-3	CASSLDYHTQYF	TGTGCCAGCAGCTTAGACTATCATACGCAGTATTTT
TRBD2	-	TRBJ2-3	TRBV4-1	CASSQELASGQYF	TGCGCCAGCAGCCAAGAACTCGCTAGCGGACAGTATTTT
TRBD1	-	TRBJ1-5	TRBV7-2	CASSLGTGLNQPQHF	TGTGCCAGCAGCTTGGGGACAGGTCTCAATCAGCCCCAGCATTTT
-	-	TRBJ1-6	TRBV30	CAWTPADSPLHF	TGTGCCTGGACTCCTGCGGATTCACCCCTCCACTTT
-	-	TRBJ1-4	TRBV19	CASNQGGEKLFF	TGTGCCAGTAACCAGGGTGGGGAAAAACTGTTTTTT
TRBD1	-	TRBJ1-5	TRBV7-3	CASSLTGADQPQHF	TGTGCCAGCAGCCTTACAGGGGCGGATCAGCCCCAGCATTTT
-	-	TRBJ2-7	TRBV5-1	CASSFGTGRAYEQYF	TGCGCCAGCAGCTTTGGCACAGGGAGAGCCTACGAGCAGTACTTC
TRBD1	-	TRBJ1-1	TRBV11-3	CASSSGQGGFTEAFF	TGTGCCAGCAGCTCAGGACAGGGAGGTTTCACTGAAGCTTTCTTT
TRBD1	-	TRBJ1-1	TRBV19	CASRAGTGPTEAFF	TGTGCCAGTAGAGCCGGGACAGGTCCGACTGAAGCTTTCTTT
TRBD2	-	TRBJ2-1	TRBV10-2	CASSLLSGRALNEQFF	TGCGCCAGCAGTCTCCTAAGCGGGAGGGCCTTGAATGAGCAGTTCTTC
TRBD1	-	TRBJ2-7	TRBV27	CASSFLDRGGEQYF	TGTGCCAGCAGTTTCTTGGACAGGGGAGGCGAGCAGTACTTC
-	-	TRBJ2-2	TRBV11-2	CASSLYLTGELFF	TGTGCCAGCAGCTTATATCTCACCGGGGAGCTGTTTTTT
TRBD2	-	TRBJ2-2	TRBV20-1	CSASGSGGGTGELFF	TGCAGTGCTAGTGGTAGCGGGGGAGGCACCGGGGAGCTGTTTTTT
-	-	TRBJ2-7	TRBV30	CAWLANPYEQYF	TGTGCCTGGCTAGCGAACCCTTACGAGCAGTACTTC
TRBD1	-	TRBJ2-7	TRBV23-1	CASSPLPGQKYEQYF	TGCGCCAGCAGCCCATTGCCGGGACAGAAGTACGAGCAGTACTTC
-	-	TRBJ2-7	TRBV5-1	CASLEGGEQYF	TGCGCCAGCTTGGAAGGAGGCGAGCAGTACTTC
-	-	TRBJ1-4	TRBV7-6	CASSLDVKEKLFF	TGTGCCAGCAGCTTAGATGTGAAGGAGAAACTGTTTTTT
TRBD2	-	TRBJ2-5	TRBV7-8	CASSLLTSTETQYF	TGTGCCAGCAGCCTCTTGACTAGCACGGAGACCCAGTACTTC
TRBD2	-	TRBJ2-2	TRBV9	CASSGLAGGLNTGELFF	TGTGCCAGCAGCGGACTAGCGGGAGGTCTGAACACCGGGGAGCTGTTTTTT
-	-	TRBJ1-2	TRBV5-6	CASIPRTKNYGYTF	TGTGCCAGCATCCCTAGGACAAAGAACTATGGCTACACCTTC
TRBD2	-	TRBJ2-5	TRBV5-4	CASSFTRLAGTETQYF	TGTGCCAGCAGCTTCACCCGACTAGCGGGAACGGAGACCCAGTACTTC
-	-	TRBJ1-6	TRBV3-1/TRBV3-2	CASSQVPGVGSPLHF	TGTGCCAGCAGCCAAGTCCCAGGGGTAGGCTCACCCCTCCACTTT
-	-	TRBJ1-6	TRBV15	CATSRDRGNSPLHF	TGTGCCACCAGCAGAGACAGAGGAAATTCACCCCTCCACTTT
TRBD2	-	TRBJ2-2	TRBV5-4	CASSERLAGGRPGELFF	TGTGCCAGCAGCGAAAGACTAGCGGGAGGGCGGCCCGGGGAGCTGTTTTTT
TRBD2	-	TRBJ2-1	TRBV20-1	CSASSASGGLYNEQFF	TGCAGTGCTAGTTCTGCTAGCGGGGGGTTATACAATGAGCAGTTCTTC
-	-	TRBJ1-3	TRBV28	CASSLGGAAGNTIYF	TGTGCCAGCAGTTTAGGGGGGGCCGCTGGAAACACCATATATTTT
-	-	TRBJ1-2	TRBV11-2	CASSLREKGGYGYTF	TGTGCCAGCAGCTTAAGGGAAAAGGGAGGGTATGGCTACACCTTC
-	-	TRBJ2-3	TRBV29-1	CSVEGGTTDTQYF	TGCAGCGTTGAAGGGGGCACGACAGATACGCAGTATTTT
-	few	TRBJ2-7	TRBV4-1	CASSHSLGPYEQYF	TGCGCCAGCAGCCATTCCCTTGGGCCCTACGAGCAGTACTTC
TRBD1	-	TRBJ2-7	TRBV2	CASQIGTVSWEQYF	TGTGCCAGCCAGATCGGGACAGTTTCCTGGGAGCAGTACTTC
-	-	TRBJ1-2	TRBV3-1/TRBV3-2	CASSLRQANYGYTF	TGTGCCAGCAGCCTCCGTCAGGCTAACTATGGCTACACCTTC
TRBD1	once	TRBJ2-7	TRBV13	CASSPPVGTDSYEQYF	TGTGCCAGCAGCCCCCCAGTTGGGACAGACTCCTACGAGCAGTACTTC
-	-	TRBJ1-5	TRBV5-1	CASSLGGDSNQPQHF	TGCGCCAGCAGCTTGGGGGGGGATAGCAATCAGCCCCAGCATTTT
TRBD1	-	TRBJ1-2	TRBV2	CASSRDSNYGYTF	TGTGCCAGCAGCCGGGACAGCAACTATGGCTACACCTTC
TRBD1	few	TRBJ2-3	TRBV27	CASSPLTGLGDTQYF	TGTGCCAGCAGTCCCCTGACAGGGCTGGGAGATACGCAGTATTTT
-	-	TRBJ2-7	TRBV10-3	CAISAGTGTRGMYEQYF	TGTGCCATCAGTGCGGGGACCGGGACAAGGGGGATGTACGAGCAGTACTTC
TRBD2	-	TRBJ2-5	TRBV5-1	CASSLEAGVLETQYF	TGCGCCAGCAGCTTGGAAGCGGGAGTCTTAGAGACCCAGTACTTC
-	-	TRBJ2-7	TRBV18	CASSPSQGGGSSYEQYF	TGTGCCAGCTCACCAAGCCAGGGGGGCGGTAGCTCCTACGAGCAGTACTTC
TRBD1	-	TRBJ1-2	TRBV6-5	CASSYQGTGGIDGYTF	TGTGCCAGCAGTTACCAAGGGACAGGGGGCATTGACGGCTACACCTTC
TRBD2	once	TRBJ2-7	TRBV5-1	CASSIASGSYEQYF	TGCGCCAGCAGCATAGCTAGCGGGAGTTACGAGCAGTACTTC
-	-	TRBJ2-3	TRBV5-4	CASSSLVVRTDTQYF	TGTGCCAGCAGCTCCCTGGTGGTCAGGACAGATACGCAGTATTTT
-	-	TRBJ1-6	TRBV9	CASSVASNSPLHF	TGTGCCAGCAGCGTAGCATCTAATTCACCCCTCCACTTT
TRBD2	-	TRBJ2-3	TRBV19	CASSPRGLAGALADTQYF	TGTGCCAGTAGTCCTCGAGGGTTAGCGGGAGCTCTAGCAGATACGCAGTATTTT
-	once	TRBJ1-5	TRBV25-1	CASSDEGGNQPQHF	TGTGCCAGCAGTGATGAGGGGGGCAATCAGCCCCAGCATTTT
TRBD1	-	TRBJ2-7	TRBV9	CASSPRQGTGYEQYF	TGTGCCAGCAGCCCTCGACAGGGGACGGGCTACGAGCAGTACTTC
-	-	TRBJ2-7	TRBV10-3	CAISEPGQGSSYEQYF	TGTGCCATCAGTGAGCCGGGCCAGGGGAGTTCCTACGAGCAGTACTTC
-	once	TRBJ2-1	TRBV12-1	CASSFLWRGSYNEQFF	TGTGCCAGCAGCTTTCTGTGGCGGGGCAGCTACAATGAGCAGTTCTTC
-	few	TRBJ1-1	TRBV4-1	CASSQVLLGAEAFF	TGCGCCAGCAGCCAAGTCCTGTTAGGGGCCGAAGCTTTCTTT